The sample holds many counts of the clone carrying this T cell receptor beta chain. CDR1 is SGDLS, CDR2 YYNGEE, per germline. Trimming pared 2 bases from V and 1 base from J, leaving 7 bases between. The CDR3 runs to 15 residues. The data belong to a study of T cells after yellow fever vaccination. Each CDR3 protein is one row after TCRdb ran MiXCR on the 5' RACE reads. Here the sample spans a few hundred thousand distinct CDR3 sequences, over 4% being singletons. This sequence originates from a man aged 18 to 35 who received the YFV17D yellow fever vaccine. This rearrangement joins TRBV9 to TRBJ1-6; D not resolved. The starting material was PBMCs, obtained 5 days after the yellow fever booster vaccination. The CDR3, as DNA: TGTGCCAGCAGCGTCGGATCTTCCTATAATTCACCCCTCCACTTT. Its protein product is CASSVGSSYNSPLHF. Supplemented by reference TRBV9 and TRBJ1-6, the full variable domain reads DSGVTQTPKHLITATGQRVTLRCSPRSGDLSVYWYQQSLDQGLQFLIQYYNGEERAKGNILERFSAQQFPDLHSELNLSSLELGDSALYFCASSVGSSYNSPLHFGNGTRLTVT.